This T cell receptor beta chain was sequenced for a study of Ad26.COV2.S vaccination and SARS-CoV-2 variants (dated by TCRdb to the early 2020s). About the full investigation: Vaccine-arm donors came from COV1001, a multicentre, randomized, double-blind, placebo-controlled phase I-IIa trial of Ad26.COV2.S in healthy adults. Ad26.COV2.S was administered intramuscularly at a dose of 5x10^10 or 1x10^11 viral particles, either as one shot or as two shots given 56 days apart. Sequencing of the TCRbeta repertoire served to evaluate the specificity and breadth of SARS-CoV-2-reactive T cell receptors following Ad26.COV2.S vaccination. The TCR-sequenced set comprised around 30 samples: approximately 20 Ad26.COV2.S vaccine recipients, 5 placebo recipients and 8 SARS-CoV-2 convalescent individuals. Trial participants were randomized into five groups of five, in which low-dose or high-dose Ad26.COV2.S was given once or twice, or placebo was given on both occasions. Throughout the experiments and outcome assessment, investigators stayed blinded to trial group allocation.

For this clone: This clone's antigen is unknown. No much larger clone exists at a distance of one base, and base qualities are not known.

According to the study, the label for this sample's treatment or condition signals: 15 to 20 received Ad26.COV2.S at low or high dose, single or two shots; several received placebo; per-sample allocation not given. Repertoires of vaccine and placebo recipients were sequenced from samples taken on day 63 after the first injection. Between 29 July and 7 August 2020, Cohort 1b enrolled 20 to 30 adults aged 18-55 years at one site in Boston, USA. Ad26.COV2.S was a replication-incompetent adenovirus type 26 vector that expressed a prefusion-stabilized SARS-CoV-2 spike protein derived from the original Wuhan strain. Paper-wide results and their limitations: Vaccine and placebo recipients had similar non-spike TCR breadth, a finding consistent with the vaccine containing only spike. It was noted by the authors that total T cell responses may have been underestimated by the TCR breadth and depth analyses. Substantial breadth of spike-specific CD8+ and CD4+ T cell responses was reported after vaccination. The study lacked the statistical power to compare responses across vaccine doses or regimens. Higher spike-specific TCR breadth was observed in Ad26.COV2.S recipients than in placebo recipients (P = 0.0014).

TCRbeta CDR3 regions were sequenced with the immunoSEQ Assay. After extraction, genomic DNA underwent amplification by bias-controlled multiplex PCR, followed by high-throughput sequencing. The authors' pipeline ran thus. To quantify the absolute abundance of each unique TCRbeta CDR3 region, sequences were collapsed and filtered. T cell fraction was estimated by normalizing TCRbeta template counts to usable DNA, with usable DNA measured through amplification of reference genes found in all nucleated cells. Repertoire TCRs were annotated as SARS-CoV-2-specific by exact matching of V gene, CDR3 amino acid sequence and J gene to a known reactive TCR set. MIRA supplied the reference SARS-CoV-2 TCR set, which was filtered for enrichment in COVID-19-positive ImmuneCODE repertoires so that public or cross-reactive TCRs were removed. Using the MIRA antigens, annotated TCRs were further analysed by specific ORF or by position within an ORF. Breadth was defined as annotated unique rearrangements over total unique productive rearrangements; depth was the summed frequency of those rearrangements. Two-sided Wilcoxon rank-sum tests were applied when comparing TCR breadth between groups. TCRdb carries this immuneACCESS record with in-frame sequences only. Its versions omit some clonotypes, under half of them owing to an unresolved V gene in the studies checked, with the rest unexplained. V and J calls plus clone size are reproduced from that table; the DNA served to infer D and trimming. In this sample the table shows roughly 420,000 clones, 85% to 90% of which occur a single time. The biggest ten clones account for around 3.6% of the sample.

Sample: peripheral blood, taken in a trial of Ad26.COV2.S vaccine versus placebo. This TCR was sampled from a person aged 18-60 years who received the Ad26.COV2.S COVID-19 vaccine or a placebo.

The encoded CDR3 is CASSLGGTRRYEQYF. The nucleotides read TGTGCCAGTAGTCTCGGCGGGACAAGAAGATACGAGCAGTACTTC. Rearrangement joined TRBV19 to TRBJ2-7; the D element could tentatively be TRBD1 or TRBD2, as 6 bases agree for each. The CDR3 measures 15 amino acids from cysteine to phenylalanine. The entry retains the CDR3 DNA only, 45 bases that are in frame from base 1. V loses 5 bases, J loses 4 bases, and the germline ends lie 18 bases apart. Sequences LNHDA (CDR1) and SQIVND (CDR2) are obtained from the germline V gene (reference sequence).